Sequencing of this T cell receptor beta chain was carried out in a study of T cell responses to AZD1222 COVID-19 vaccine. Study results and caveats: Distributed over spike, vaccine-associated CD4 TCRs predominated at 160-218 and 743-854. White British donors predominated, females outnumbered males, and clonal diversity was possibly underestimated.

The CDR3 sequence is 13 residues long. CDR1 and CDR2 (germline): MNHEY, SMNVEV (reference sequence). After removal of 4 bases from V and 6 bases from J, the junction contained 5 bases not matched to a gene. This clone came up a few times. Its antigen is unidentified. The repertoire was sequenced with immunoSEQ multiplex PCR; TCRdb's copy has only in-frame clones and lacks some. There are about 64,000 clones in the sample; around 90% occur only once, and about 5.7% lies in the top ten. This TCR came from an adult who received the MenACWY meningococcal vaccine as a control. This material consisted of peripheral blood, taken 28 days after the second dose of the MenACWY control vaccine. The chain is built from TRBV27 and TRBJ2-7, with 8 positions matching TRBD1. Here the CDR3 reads CASSWTGKGEQYF. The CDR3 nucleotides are TGTGCCAGCAGTTGGACAGGGAAGGGCGAGCAGTACTTC.